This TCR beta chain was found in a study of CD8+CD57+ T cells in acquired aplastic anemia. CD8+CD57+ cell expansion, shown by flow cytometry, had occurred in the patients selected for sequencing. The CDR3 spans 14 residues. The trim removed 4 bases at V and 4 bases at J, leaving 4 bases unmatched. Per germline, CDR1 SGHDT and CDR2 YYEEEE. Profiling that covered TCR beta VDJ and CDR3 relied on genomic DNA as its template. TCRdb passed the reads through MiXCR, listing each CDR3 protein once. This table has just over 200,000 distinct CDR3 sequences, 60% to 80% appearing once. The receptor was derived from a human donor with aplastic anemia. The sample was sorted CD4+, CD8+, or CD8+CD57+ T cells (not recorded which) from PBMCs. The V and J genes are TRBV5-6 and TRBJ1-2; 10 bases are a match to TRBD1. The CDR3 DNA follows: TGTGCCAGCAGCCGGGACAGGGGATCCTATGGCTACACCTTC. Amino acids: CASSRDRGSYGYTF.